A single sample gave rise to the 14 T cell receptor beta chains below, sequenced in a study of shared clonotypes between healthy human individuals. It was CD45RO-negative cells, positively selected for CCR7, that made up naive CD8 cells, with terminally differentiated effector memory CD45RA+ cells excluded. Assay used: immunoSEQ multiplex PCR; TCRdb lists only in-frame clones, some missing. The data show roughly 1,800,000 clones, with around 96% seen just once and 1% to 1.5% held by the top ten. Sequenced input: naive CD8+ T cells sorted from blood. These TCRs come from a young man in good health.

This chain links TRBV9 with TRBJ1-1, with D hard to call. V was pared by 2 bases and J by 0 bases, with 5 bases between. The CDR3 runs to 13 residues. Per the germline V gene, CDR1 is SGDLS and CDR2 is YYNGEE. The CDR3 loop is CASSVRVNTEAFF. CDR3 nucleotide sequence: TGTGCCAGCAGCGTGCGGGTGAACACTGAAGCTTTCTTT.

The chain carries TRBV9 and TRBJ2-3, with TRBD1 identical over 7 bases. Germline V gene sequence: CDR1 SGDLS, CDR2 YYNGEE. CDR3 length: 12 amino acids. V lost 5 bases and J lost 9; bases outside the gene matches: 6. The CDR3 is CASSGDRETQYF. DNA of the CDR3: TGTGCCAGCAGTGGCGACAGGGAGACGCAGTATTTT.

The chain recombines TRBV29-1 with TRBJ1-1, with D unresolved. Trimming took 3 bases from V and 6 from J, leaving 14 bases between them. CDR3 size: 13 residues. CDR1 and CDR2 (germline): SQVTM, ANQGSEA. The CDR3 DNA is TGCAGCGTTGACCCAAGGGATTACCCTGAAGCTTTCTTT. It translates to CSVDPRDYPEAFF.

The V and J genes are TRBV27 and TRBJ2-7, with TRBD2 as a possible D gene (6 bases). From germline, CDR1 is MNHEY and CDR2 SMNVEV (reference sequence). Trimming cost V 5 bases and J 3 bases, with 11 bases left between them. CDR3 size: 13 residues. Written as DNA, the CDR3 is TGTGCCAGCAGTAGAAACGGGGGCTACGAGCAGTACTTC. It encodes CASSRNGGYEQYF.

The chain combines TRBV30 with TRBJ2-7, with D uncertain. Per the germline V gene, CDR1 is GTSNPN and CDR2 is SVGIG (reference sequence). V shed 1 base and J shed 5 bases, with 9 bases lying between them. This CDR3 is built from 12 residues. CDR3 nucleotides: TGTGCCTGGAGTGCTAACCTCCACGAGCAGTACTTC. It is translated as CAWSANLHEQYF.

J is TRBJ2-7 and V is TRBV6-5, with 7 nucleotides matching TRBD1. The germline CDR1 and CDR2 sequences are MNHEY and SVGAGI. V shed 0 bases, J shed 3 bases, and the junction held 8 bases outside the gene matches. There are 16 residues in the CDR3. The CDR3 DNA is TGTGCCAGCAGTTACTCGACGACAGGGTCTTTCTACGAGCAGTACTTC. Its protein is CASSYSTTGSFYEQYF.

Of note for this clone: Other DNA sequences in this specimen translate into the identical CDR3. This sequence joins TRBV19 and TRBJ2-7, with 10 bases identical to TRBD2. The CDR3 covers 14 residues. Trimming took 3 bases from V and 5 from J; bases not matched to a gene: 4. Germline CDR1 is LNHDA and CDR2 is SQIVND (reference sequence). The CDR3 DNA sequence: TGTGCCAGTAGTATCGGTCTAGCGGGAGACGAGCAGTACTTC. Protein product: CASSIGLAGDEQYF.

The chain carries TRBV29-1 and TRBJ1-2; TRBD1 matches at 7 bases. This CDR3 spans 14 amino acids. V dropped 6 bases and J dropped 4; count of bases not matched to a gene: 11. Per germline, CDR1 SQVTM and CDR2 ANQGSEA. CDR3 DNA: TGCAGCGTCAACCAGGGGGAAGGACCCTATGGCTACACCTTC. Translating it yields CSVNQGEGPYGYTF.

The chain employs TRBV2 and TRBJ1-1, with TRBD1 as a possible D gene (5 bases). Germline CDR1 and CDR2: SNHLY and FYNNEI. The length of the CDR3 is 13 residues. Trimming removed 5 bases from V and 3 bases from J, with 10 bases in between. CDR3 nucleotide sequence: TGTGCCAGCAGTAGGGGATTAGACACTGAAGCTTTCTTT. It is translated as CASSRGLDTEAFF.

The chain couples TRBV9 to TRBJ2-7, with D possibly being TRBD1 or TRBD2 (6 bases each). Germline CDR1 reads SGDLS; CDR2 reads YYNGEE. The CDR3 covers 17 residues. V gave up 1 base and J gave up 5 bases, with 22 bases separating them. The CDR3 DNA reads TGTGCCAGCAGCGTAACGGAAATGGGACTGGCAGGGGACGAGCAGTACTTC. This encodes CASSVTEMGLAGDEQYF.

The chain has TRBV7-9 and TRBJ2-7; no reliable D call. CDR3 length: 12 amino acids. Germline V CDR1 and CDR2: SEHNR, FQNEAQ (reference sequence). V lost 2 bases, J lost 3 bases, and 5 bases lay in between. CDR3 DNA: TGTGCCAGCAGCTTACTACTCTACGAGCAGTACTTC. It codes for CASSLLLYEQYF. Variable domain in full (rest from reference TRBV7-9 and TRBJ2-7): DTGVSQNPRHKITKRGQNVTFRCDPISEHNRLYWYRQTLGQGPEFLTYFQNEAQLEKSRLLSDRFSAERPKGSFSTLEIQRTEQGDSAMYLCASSLLLYEQYFGPGTRLTVT.

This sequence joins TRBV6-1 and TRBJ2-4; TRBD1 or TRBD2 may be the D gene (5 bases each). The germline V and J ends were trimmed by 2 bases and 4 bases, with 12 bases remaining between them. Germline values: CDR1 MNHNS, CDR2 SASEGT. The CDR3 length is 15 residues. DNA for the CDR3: TGTGCCAGCAGTGAACTCCGGGGCACAAAAAACATTCAGTACTTC. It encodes CASSELRGTKNIQYF.

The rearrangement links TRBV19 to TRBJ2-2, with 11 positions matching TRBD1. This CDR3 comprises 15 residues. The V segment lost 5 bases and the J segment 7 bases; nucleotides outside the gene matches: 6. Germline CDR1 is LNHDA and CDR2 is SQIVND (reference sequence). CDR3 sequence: CASSAPGQGDGELFF. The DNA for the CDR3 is TGTGCCAGTAGTGCTCCGGGACAGGGGGACGGGGAGCTGTTTTTT. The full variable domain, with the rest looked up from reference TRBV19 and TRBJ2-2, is DGGITQSPKYLFRKEGQNVTLSCEQNLNHDAMYWYRQDPGQGLRLIYYSQIVNDFQKGDIAEGYSVSREKKESFPLTVTSAQKNPTAFYLCASSAPGQGDGELFFGEGSRLTVL.

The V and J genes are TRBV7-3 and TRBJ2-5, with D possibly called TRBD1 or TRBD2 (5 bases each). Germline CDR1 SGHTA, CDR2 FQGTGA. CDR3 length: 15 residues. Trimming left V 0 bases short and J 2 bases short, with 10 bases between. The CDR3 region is CASSLTGTAQETQYF. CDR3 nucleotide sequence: TGTGCCAGCAGCTTAACCGGGACGGCACAAGAGACCCAGTACTTC.